A selection of T cell receptor beta chains follows, all from one sample in a study of shared clonotypes between healthy human individuals. This table comes from immunoSEQ multiplex PCR, and its TCRdb copy is limited to in-frame clones, with some not included. The sample includes about 990,000 clones, about 84% of them seen just once. Sequencing input: memory CD4+ T cells from PBMCs. The origin of the receptors is a man aged 18 to 30 in good health. Some clones in this sample may be carry-over from other donors' samples. Each CDR3 is given with its conserved first and last residue. A D gene is named only where the DNA matches it firmly.

v_call: TRBV28
j_call: TRBJ1-5
d_call: TRBD1
cdr3_aa: CASSPGTAVHQPQHF

v_call: TRBV10-2
j_call: TRBJ2-7
d_call: TRBD2
cdr3_aa: CASSASGRAYEQYF

v_call: TRBV7-9
j_call: TRBJ1-2
d_call: -
cdr3_aa: CASSFREGSRWYGYTF

v_call: TRBV11-3
j_call: TRBJ2-1
d_call: -
cdr3_aa: CASSLERAAYNEQFF

v_call: TRBV7-2
j_call: TRBJ2-1
d_call: TRBD2
cdr3_aa: CASSRTSGSVNEQFF

v_call: TRBV5-1
j_call: TRBJ2-3
d_call: -
cdr3_aa: CASSPTGTSTDTQYF

v_call: TRBV2
j_call: TRBJ2-2
d_call: TRBD2
cdr3_aa: CASSEIGTRNTGELFF

v_call: TRBV5-1
j_call: TRBJ1-5
d_call: -
cdr3_aa: CASSLEGRTSQPQHF

v_call: TRBV6-1
j_call: TRBJ1-2
d_call: -
cdr3_aa: CATTETAHLNYGYTF

v_call: TRBV5-6
j_call: TRBJ1-5
d_call: -
cdr3_aa: CASSFWGYQPQHF

v_call: TRBV7-2
j_call: TRBJ1-1
d_call: -
cdr3_aa: CASSWSSWNTEAFF

v_call: TRBV10-3
j_call: TRBJ2-3
d_call: TRBD2
cdr3_aa: CAISEPFGLAGNTDTQYF

v_call: TRBV30
j_call: TRBJ2-5
d_call: -
cdr3_aa: CAWSMIQETQYF

v_call: TRBV27
j_call: TRBJ2-6
d_call: -
cdr3_aa: CASSPAGLGANVLTF

v_call: TRBV4-2
j_call: TRBJ2-3
d_call: -
cdr3_aa: CATKGGGYLQQYF

v_call: TRBV28
j_call: TRBJ2-3
d_call: TRBD2
cdr3_aa: CASKRLANTDTQYF

v_call: TRBV7-2
j_call: TRBJ2-2
d_call: TRBD2
cdr3_aa: CASSSYSGTGTGELFF

v_call: TRBV21-1
j_call: TRBJ2-7
d_call: -
cdr3_aa: CADLRVEQYF

v_call: TRBV6-1
j_call: TRBJ2-2
d_call: -
cdr3_aa: CASSDWNTGELFF

v_call: TRBV7-7
j_call: TRBJ2-5
d_call: -
cdr3_aa: CASSLGLQGGETQYF

v_call: TRBV11-3
j_call: TRBJ2-1
d_call: TRBD2
cdr3_aa: CASSPTSGAYNEQFF

v_call: TRBV4-1
j_call: TRBJ2-7
d_call: -
cdr3_aa: CASSQAGSSSAISYEQYF

v_call: TRBV2
j_call: TRBJ2-5
d_call: -
cdr3_aa: CASSPRQQETQYF

v_call: TRBV7-6
j_call: TRBJ2-7
d_call: -
cdr3_aa: CASSQGAVGYEQYF

v_call: TRBV6-5
j_call: TRBJ2-7
d_call: -
cdr3_aa: CASSYPDSYEQYF

v_call: TRBV5-1
j_call: TRBJ1-3
d_call: -
cdr3_aa: CASSDGTPGSGNTIYF

v_call: TRBV7-2
j_call: TRBJ2-4
d_call: -
cdr3_aa: CASSEGLAKNIQYF

v_call: TRBV29-1
j_call: TRBJ2-5
d_call: -
cdr3_aa: CSAGVGQETQYF

v_call: TRBV19
j_call: TRBJ1-1
d_call: -
cdr3_aa: CASSEHRATEAFF

v_call: TRBV2
j_call: TRBJ2-3
d_call: TRBD2
cdr3_aa: CASSVAGTETDTQYF

v_call: TRBV9
j_call: TRBJ2-5
d_call: TRBD1
cdr3_aa: CASSVAPTGAQETQYF

v_call: TRBV7-9
j_call: TRBJ1-1
d_call: -
cdr3_aa: CASSLPPGTEAFF

v_call: TRBV5-6
j_call: TRBJ2-3
d_call: -
cdr3_aa: CASSLGFRADTQYF

v_call: TRBV30
j_call: TRBJ1-5
d_call: -
cdr3_aa: CAWSARTWGNQPQHF

v_call: TRBV7-6
j_call: TRBJ2-2
d_call: -
cdr3_aa: CASSPRSGRGNTGELFF

v_call: TRBV5-1
j_call: TRBJ2-2
d_call: -
cdr3_aa: CASSQSQNTGELFF

v_call: TRBV10-3
j_call: TRBJ1-2
d_call: -
cdr3_aa: CATRGGNYGYTF

v_call: TRBV29-1
j_call: TRBJ1-1
d_call: TRBD1
cdr3_aa: CSVDRGHTEAFF

v_call: TRBV4-1
j_call: TRBJ2-2
d_call: TRBD2
cdr3_aa: CASSRDIAGGSYTGELFF

v_call: TRBV28
j_call: TRBJ2-5
d_call: TRBD2
cdr3_aa: CASSDGGGRRETQYF

v_call: TRBV28
j_call: TRBJ1-5
d_call: -
cdr3_aa: CASRRHSNQPQHF

v_call: TRBV30
j_call: TRBJ2-2
d_call: -
cdr3_aa: CAWRPMGVSTGELFF

v_call: TRBV18
j_call: TRBJ2-5
d_call: TRBD2
cdr3_aa: CASSPGLEETQYF

v_call: TRBV5-1
j_call: TRBJ1-1
d_call: -
cdr3_aa: CASSSGVVNTEAFF

v_call: TRBV2
j_call: TRBJ2-2
d_call: TRBD1
cdr3_aa: CASARPGQGFSGELFF

v_call: TRBV10-3
j_call: TRBJ2-1
d_call: TRBD2
cdr3_aa: CAISSGLAGDGEQFF

v_call: TRBV6-5
j_call: TRBJ1-2
d_call: -
cdr3_aa: CASSYGGGGNYGYTF